This T cell receptor (beta chain) was captured in a study of T cell repertoires in cytomegalovirus infection. This clonotype was seen a handful of times. Trimming shortened V by 7 bases and J by 0 bases, and 10 bases separated the two germline ends. This CDR3 region has 14 residues. Germline V lookup: CDR1 MDHEN, CDR2 SYDVKM. TCRdb reanalysed the reads using MiXCR and keeps one entry per CDR3 protein. The sample lists 160,000 or so distinct CDR3 sequences; roughly 15% were seen once. Sequenced sample: CD8+ T cells from PBMCs. This TCR derives from a human donor in good health (CMV status not recorded). Some clones in this sample may be carry-over from other donors' samples. This sequence joins TRBV28 and TRBJ1-3; D uncertain. Written as DNA, the CDR3 is TGTGCCAGCACCGGGTCCCTCTCTGGAAACACCATATATTTT. Translated, it gives CASTGSLSGNTIYF.